This TCR beta chain was retrieved from a study of cytomegalovirus exposure and HLA in healthy donors. From germline, CDR1 is SEHNR and CDR2 FQNEAQ (reference sequence). This CDR3 has 16 amino acids. The V gene end was trimmed by 5 bases and the J gene end by 2 bases; junction bases not matched to a gene: 7. 13 Jbeta primers and 60 Vbeta primers were used for the PCR. Some clones are missing from TCRdb's copy, which holds only in-frame ones; the method was immunoSEQ multiplex PCR. The table includes 150,000 to 200,000 clones, around 83% detected once. The specimen sequenced was PBMCs. V is TRBV7-9 and J is TRBJ1-3, with TRBD1 matching over 9 bases. The receptor was isolated from a man in his fifties in good health and CMV-seronegative. CDR3 loop: CASSLTGTGTGNTIYF. CDR3 nucleotide sequence: TGTGCCAGCAGCCTGACCGGGACAGGGACTGGAAACACCATATATTTT. The full variable domain, in which reference TRBV7-9 and TRBJ1-3 provide the parts outside the CDR3, is DTGVSQNPRHKITKRGQNVTFRCDPISEHNRLYWYRQTLGQGPEFLTYFQNEAQLEKSRLLSDRFSAERPKGSFSTLEIQRTEQGDSAMYLCASSLTGTGTGNTIYFGEGSWLTVV.